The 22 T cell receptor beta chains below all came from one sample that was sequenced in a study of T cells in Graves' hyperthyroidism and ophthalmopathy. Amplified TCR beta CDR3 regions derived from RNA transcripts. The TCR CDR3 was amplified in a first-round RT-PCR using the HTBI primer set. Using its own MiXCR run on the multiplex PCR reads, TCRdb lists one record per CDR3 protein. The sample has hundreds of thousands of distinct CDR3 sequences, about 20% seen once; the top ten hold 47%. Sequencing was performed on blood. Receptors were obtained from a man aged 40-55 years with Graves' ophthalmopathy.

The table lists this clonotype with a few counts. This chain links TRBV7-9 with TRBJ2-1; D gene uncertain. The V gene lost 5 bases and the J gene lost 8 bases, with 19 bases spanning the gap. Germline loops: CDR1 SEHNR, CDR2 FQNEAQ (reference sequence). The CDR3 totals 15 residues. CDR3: CASSTYTTYRDEQFF. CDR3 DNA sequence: TGTGCCAGCAGCACATACACTACCTACCGGGATGAGCAGTTCTTC.

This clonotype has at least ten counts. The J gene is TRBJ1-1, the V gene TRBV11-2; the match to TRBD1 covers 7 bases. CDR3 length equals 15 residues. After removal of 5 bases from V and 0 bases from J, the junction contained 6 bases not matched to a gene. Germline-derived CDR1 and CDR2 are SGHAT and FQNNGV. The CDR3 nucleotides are TGTGCCAGCAGCCCAAGACAGGGAATGAACACTGAAGCTTTCTTT. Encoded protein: CASSPRQGMNTEAFF.

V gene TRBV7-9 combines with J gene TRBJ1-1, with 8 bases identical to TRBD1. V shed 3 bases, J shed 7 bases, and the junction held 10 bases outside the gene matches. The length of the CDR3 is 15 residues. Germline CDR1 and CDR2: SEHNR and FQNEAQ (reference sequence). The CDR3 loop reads CASSLMTGEVLEAFF. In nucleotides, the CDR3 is TGTGCCAGCAGCTTGATGACAGGGGAAGTCCTTGAAGCTTTCTTT.

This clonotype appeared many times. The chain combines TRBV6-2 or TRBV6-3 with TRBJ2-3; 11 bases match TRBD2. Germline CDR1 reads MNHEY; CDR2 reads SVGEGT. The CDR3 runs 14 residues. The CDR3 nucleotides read TGTGCTACTACTAGCGGGAGTTTCACGGATACGCAGTATTTT. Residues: CATTSGSFTDTQYF.

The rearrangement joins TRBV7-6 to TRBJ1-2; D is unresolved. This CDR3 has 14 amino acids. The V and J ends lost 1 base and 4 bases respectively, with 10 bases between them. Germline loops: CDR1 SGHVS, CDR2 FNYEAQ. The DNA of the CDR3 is TGTGCCAGCAGCTTAGACCCCGGCACCTATGGCTACACCTTC. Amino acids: CASSLDPGTYGYTF.

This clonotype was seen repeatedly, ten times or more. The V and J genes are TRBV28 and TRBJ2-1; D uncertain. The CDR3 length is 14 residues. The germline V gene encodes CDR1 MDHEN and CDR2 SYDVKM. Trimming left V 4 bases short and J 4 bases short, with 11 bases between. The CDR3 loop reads CASSYSRAYNEQFF. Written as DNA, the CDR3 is TGTGCCAGCAGTTATAGTAGAGCGTACAATGAGCAGTTCTTC.

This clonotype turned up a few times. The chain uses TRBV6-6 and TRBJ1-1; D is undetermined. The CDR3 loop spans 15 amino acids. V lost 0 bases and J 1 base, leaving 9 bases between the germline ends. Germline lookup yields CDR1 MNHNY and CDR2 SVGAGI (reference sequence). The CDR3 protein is CASSYSDIQNTEAFF. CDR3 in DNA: TGTGCCAGCAGTTACTCCGACATCCAGAACACTGAAGCTTTCTTT.

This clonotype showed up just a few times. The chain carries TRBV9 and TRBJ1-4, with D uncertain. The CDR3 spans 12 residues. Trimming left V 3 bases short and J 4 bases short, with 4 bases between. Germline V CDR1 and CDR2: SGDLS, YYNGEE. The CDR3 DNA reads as TGTGCCAGCAGCGAACGTAATGAAAAACTGTTTTTT. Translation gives CASSERNEKLFF.

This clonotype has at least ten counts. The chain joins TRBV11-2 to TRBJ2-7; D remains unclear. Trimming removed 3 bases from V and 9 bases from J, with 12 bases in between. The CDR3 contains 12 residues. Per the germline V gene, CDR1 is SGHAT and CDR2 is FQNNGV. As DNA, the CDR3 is TGTGCCAGCAGCTTGCCAGGTCCTGGGCAGTACTTC. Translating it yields CASSLPGPGQYF.

The CDR3 spells CASSLYQFKTQYF. In DNA form, the CDR3 reads TGCGCCAGCAGCCTTTACCAGTTTAAGACCCAGTACTTC. This rearrangement joins TRBV4-1 to TRBJ2-5; no firm D call. V dropped 4 bases and J dropped 6 bases, with 12 bases sitting between them. Germline V gives CDR1 MGHRA, CDR2 YSYEKL. The CDR3 has 13 residues.

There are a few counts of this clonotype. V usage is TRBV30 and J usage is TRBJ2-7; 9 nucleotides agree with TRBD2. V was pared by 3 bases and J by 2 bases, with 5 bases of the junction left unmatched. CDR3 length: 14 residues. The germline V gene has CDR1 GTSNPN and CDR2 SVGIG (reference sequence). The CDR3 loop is CAWRLAGFTYEQYF. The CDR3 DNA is TGTGCCTGGAGACTAGCGGGCTTTACCTACGAGCAGTACTTC.

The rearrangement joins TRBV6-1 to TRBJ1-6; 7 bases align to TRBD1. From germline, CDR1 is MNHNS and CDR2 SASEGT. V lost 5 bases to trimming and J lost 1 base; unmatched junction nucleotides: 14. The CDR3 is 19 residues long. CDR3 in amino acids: CASSRIASGGRSYNSPLHF. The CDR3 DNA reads TGTGCCAGCAGTAGAATCGCCTCAGGGGGGAGATCCTATAATTCACCCCTCCACTTT.

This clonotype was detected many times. The CDR3 nucleotides read TGTGCCAGCTCACCACCGTACGGCGGAGGCACAGATACGCAGTATTTT. Amino acid sequence: CASSPPYGGGTDTQYF. This chain connects TRBV18 to TRBJ2-3; no definite D call. The CDR3 runs to 16 residues. Germline CDR1 KGHSH, CDR2 LQKENI. The V end lost 0 bases, the J end lost 1 base, and 11 bases lay between the germline ends.

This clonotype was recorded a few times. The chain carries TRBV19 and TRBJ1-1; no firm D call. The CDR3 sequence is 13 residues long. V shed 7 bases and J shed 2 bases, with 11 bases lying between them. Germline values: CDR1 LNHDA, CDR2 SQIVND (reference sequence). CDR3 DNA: TGTGCCAGTATGGCCACCTTAAACACTGAAGCTTTCTTT. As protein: CASMATLNTEAFF.

CDR3 residues: CASTGSGIPIGELFF. CDR3 sequence (DNA): TGTGCCAGTACCGGAAGCGGGATCCCCATCGGGGAGCTGTTTTTT. The chain combines TRBV7-8 with TRBJ2-2; TRBD2 matches 7 bases. Trimming removed 9 bases from V and 7 bases from J; junction bases left unmatched: 14. This CDR3 has 15 residues. From germline, CDR1 is SGHVS and CDR2 FQNEAQ.

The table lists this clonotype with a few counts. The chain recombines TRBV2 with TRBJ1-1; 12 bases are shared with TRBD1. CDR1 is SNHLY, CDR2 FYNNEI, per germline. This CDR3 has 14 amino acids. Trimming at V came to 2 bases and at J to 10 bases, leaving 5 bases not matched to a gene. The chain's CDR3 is CASSEWGQGAGAFF. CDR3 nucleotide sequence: TGTGCCAGCAGTGAATGGGGACAGGGGGCAGGAGCTTTCTTT.

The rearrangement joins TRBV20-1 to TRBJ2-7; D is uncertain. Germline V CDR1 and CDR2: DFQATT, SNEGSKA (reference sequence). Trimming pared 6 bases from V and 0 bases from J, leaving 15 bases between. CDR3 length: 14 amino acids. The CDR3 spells CSAPGRLNSYEQYF. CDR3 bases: TGCAGTGCCCCCGGGCGGCTTAACTCCTACGAGCAGTACTTC.

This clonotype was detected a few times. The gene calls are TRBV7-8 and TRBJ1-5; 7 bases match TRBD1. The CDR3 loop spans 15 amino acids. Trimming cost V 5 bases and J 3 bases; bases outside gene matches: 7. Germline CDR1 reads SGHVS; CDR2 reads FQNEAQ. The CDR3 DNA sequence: TGTGCCAGCAGCGTCATGAGGGGGCACAATCAGCCCCAGCATTTT. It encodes CASSVMRGHNQPQHF.

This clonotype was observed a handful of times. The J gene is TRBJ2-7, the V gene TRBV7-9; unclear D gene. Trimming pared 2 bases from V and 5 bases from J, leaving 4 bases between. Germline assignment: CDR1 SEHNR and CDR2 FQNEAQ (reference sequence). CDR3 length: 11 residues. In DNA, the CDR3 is TGTGCCAGCAGCTTATTCCACGAGCAGTACTTC. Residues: CASSLFHEQYF.

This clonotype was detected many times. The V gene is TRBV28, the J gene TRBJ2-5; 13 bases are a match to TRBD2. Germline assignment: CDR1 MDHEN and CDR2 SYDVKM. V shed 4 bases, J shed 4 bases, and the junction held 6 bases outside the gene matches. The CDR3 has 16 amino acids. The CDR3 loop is CASSSLGLAGAETQYF. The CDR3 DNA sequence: TGTGCCAGCAGTTCACTTGGACTAGCGGGGGCAGAGACCCAGTACTTC.

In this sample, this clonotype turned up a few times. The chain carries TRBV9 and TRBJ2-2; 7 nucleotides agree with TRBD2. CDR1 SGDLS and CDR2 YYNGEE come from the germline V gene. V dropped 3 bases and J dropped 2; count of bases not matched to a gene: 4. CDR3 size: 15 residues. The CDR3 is CASSESGDNTGELFF. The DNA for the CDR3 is TGTGCCAGCAGCGAGAGCGGGGACAACACCGGGGAGCTGTTTTTT.

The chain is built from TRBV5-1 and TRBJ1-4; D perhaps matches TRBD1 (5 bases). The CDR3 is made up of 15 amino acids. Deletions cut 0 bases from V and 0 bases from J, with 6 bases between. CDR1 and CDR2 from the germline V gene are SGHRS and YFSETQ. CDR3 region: CASSLGQPTNEKLFF. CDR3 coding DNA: TGCGCCAGCAGCTTGGGACAGCCAACTAATGAAAAACTGTTTTTT. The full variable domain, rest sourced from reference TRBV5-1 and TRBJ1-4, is KAGVTQTPRYLIKTRGQQVTLSCSPISGHRSVSWYQQTPGQGLQFLFEYFSETQRNKGNFPGRFSGRQFSNSRSEMNVSTLELGDSALYLCASSLGQPTNEKLFFGSGTQLSVL.